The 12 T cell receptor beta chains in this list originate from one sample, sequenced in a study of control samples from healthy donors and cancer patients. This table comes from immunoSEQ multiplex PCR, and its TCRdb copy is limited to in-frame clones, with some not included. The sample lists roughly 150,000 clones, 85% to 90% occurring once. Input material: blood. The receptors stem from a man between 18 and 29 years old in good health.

CDR3 coding DNA: TGCGCCAGCAGCCCGGCCATGGTAGCGGGGGCCCGGTCTTCCGAGCAGTTCTTC. As protein: CASSPAMVAGARSSEQFF. The chain combines TRBV5-1 with TRBJ2-1, with 9 bases fitting TRBD2. The CDR3 spans 18 residues. The V gene end was trimmed by 4 bases and the J gene end by 10 bases; junction bases not matched to a gene: 21. CDR1 and CDR2 from the germline V gene are SGHRS and YFSETQ.

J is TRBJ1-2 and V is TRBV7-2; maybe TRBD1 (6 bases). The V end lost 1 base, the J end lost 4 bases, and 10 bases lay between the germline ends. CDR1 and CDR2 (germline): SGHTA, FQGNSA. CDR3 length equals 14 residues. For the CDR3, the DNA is TGTGCCAGCAGCTTAGACCAGGGGACCTATGGCTACACCTTC. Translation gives CASSLDQGTYGYTF.

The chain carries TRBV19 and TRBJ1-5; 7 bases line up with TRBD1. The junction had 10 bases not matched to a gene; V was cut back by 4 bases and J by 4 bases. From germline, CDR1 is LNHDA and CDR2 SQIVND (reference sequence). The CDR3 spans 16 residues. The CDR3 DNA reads TGTGCCAGTAGTAGCCGACAGGGAATGGTAAATCAGCCCCAGCATTTT. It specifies CASSSRQGMVNQPQHF.

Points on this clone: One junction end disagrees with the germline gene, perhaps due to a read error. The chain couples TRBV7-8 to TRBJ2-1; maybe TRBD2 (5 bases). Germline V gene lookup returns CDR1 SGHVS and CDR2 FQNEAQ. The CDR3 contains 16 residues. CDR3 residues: CASSSEYGVSSNEQFF. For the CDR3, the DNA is TGTGCCAGCAGTTCTGAGTACGGGGTGTCCTCCAATGAGCAGTTCTTC.

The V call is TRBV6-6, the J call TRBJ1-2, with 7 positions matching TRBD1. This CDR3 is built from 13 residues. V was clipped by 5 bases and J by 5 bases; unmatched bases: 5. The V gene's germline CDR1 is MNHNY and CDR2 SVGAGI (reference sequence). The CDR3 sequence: CASSPDRAYGYTF. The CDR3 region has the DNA TGTGCCAGCAGTCCCGACAGGGCATATGGCTACACCTTC.

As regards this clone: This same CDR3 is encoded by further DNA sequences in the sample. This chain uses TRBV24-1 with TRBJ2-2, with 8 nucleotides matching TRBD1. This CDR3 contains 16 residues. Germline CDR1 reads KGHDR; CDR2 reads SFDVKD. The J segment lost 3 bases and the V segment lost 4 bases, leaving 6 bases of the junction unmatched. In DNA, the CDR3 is TGTGCCACCAGTGACGGGACAGGTTGGGACACCGGGGAGCTGTTTTTT. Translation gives CATSDGTGWDTGELFF.

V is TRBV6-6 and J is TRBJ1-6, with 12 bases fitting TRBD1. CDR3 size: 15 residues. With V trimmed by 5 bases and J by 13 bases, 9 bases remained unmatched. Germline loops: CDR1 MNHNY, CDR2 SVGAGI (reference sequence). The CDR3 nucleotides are TGTGCCAGCAGTCAGGGACAGGGGGCCTTAAATCCCCTCCACTTT. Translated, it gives CASSQGQGALNPLHF.

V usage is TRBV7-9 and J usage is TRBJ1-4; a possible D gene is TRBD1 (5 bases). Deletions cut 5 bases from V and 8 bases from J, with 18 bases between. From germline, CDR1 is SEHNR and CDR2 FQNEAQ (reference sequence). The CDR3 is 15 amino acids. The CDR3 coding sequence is TGTGCCAGCAGCGGAGGGGCCGCCCCTGGGGAAAAACTGTTTTTT. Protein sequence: CASSGGAAPGEKLFF.

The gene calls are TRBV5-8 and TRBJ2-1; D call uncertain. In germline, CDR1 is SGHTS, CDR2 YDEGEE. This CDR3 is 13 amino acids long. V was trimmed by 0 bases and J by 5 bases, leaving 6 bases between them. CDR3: CASSLGPNNEQFF. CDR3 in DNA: TGTGCCAGCAGCTTGGGACCTAACAATGAGCAGTTCTTC.

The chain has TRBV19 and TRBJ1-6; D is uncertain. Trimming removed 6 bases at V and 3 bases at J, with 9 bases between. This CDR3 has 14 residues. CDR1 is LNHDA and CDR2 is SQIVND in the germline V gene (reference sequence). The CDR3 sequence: CASRSTDYNSPLHF. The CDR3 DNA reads TGTGCCAGTAGGTCTACAGACTATAATTCACCCCTCCACTTT.

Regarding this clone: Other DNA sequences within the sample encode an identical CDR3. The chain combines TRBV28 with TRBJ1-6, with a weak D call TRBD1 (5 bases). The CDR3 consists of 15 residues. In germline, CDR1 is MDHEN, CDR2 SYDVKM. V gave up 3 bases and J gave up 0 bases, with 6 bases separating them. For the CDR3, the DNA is TGTGCCAGCAGTTTGGGGGGCTCCTATAATTCACCCCTCCACTTT. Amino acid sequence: CASSLGGSYNSPLHF.

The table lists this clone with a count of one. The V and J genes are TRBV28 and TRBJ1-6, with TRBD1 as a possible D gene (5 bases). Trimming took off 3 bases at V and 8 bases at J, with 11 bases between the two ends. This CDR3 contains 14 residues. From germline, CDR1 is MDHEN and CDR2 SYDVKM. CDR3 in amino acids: CASSLTDSDSPLHF. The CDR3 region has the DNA TGTGCCAGCAGTTTGACAGACTCGGATTCACCCCTCCACTTT.